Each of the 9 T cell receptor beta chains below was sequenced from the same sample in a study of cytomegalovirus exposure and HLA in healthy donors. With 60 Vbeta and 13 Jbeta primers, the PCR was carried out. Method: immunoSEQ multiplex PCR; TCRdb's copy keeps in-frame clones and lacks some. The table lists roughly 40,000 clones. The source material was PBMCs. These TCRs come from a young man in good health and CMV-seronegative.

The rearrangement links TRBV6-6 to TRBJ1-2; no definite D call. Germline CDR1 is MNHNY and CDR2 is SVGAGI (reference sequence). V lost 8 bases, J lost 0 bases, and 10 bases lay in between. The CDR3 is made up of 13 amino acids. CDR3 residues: CASGGSANYGYTF. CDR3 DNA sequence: TGTGCCAGCGGTGGGAGCGCTAACTATGGCTACACCTTC.

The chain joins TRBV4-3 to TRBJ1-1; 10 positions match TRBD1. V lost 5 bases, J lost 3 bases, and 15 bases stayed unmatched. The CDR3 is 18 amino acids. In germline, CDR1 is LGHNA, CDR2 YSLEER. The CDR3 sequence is CASSREGQGLHLDTEAFF. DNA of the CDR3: TGCGCCAGCAGCAGAGAGGGACAGGGGCTACATCTGGACACTGAAGCTTTCTTT.

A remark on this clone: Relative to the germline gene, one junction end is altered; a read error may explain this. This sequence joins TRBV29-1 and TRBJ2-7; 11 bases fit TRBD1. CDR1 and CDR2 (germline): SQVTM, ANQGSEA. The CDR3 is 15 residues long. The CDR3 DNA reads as TGCAGCGTCGAAGAGGTGGGACAGGGGGGGTACGAGCAGTACTTC. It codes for CSVEEVGQGGYEQYF.

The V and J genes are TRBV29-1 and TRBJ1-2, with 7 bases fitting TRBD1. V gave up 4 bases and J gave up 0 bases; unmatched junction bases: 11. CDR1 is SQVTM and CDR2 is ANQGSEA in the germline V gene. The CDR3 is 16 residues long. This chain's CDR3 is CSVAPAGGASNYGYTF. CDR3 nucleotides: TGCAGCGTTGCGCCGGCAGGGGGTGCCTCTAACTATGGCTACACCTTC.

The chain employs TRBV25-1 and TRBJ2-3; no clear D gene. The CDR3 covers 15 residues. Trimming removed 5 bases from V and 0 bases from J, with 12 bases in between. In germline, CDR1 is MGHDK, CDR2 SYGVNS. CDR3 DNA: TGTGCCAGCAGTTTCACTGCCGCTAGCACAGATACGCAGTATTTT. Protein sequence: CASSFTAASTDTQYF.

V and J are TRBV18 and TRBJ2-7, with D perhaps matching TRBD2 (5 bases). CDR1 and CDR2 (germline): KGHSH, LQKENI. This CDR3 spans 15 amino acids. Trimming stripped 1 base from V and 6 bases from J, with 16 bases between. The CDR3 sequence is CASSPRRGKSSEQYF. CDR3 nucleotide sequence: TGTGCCAGCTCACCACGACGAGGGAAATCGAGCGAGCAGTACTTC. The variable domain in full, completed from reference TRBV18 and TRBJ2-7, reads NAGVMQNPRHLVRRRGQEARLRCSPMKGHSHVYWYRQLPEEGLKFMVYLQKENIIDESGMPKERFSAEFPKEGPSILRIQQVVRGDSAAYFCASSPRRGKSSEQYFGPGTRLTVT.

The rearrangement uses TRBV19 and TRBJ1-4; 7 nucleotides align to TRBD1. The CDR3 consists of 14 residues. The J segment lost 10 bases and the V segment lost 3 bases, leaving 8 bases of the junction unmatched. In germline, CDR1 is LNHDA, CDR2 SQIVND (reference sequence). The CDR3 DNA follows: TGTGCCAGTAGTATGACAGGGCCCATTGGAAAACTGTTTTTT. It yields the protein CASSMTGPIGKLFF.

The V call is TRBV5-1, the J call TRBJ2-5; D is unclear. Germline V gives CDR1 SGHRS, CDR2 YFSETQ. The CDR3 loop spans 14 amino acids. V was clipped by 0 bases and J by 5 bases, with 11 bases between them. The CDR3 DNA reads TGCGCCAGCAGCTTGGCCGTCCCCCAGGAGACCCAGTACTTC. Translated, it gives CASSLAVPQETQYF.

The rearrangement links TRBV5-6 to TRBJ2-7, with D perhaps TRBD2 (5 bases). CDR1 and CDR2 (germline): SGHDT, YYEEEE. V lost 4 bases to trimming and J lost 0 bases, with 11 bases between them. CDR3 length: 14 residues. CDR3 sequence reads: CASSLWRVSYEQYF. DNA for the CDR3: TGTGCCAGCAGCCTTTGGCGGGTCTCCTACGAGCAGTACTTC.